The 23 T cell receptor beta chains given below trace back to one sample, sequenced in a study of control samples from healthy donors and cancer patients. Here immunoSEQ multiplex PCR was the method, and the copy in TCRdb shows in-frame clones only, minus some. The repertoire holds over 200,000 clones, with over 75% as singletons. The sequenced material came from PBMCs. Source of these receptors: a woman aged 60-75 years with lung cancer.

This clone was observed a few times. This chain uses TRBV3-1 (or the pseudogene TRBV3-2) with TRBJ2-1; D unclear. V dropped 1 base and J dropped 5 bases, with 6 bases sitting between them. CDR3 length: 13 residues. Germline assignment: CDR1 LGHDT and CDR2 YNNKEL (reference sequence). The CDR3 DNA follows: TGTGCCAGCAGCCAAGGGCCGGACAATGAGCAGTTCTTC. The encoded protein is CASSQGPDNEQFF.

The CDR3 nucleotides are TGTGCCAGCAGCTTTGACCGCAATGAGCAGTTCTTC. Translating it yields CASSFDRNEQFF. The chain uses TRBV7-9 and TRBJ2-1; D gene ambiguous. CDR1 is SEHNR, CDR2 FQNEAQ, per germline (reference sequence). The CDR3 covers 12 residues. V was cut by 3 bases and J by 6 bases, with 6 bases left in between.

The V gene is TRBV11-2, the J gene TRBJ2-7; TRBD1 matches 10 bases. V gave up 4 bases and J gave up 6 bases; unmatched junction bases: 12. The germline gives CDR1 SGHAT, CDR2 FQNNGV. The CDR3 runs to 16 residues. The CDR3 protein is CASSSRFRDRGGEQYF. The CDR3, as DNA: TGTGCCAGCAGCTCGAGGTTCCGGGACAGGGGAGGCGAGCAGTACTTC.

The chain employs TRBV7-3 and TRBJ2-1; weak D call: TRBD2 (6 bases). The CDR3 loop spans 17 amino acids. The germline gives CDR1 SGHTA, CDR2 FQGTGA. Trimming took off 3 bases at V and 3 bases at J, with 18 bases between the two ends. The CDR3 bases are TGTGCCAGCAGCTTGACGCAAACCGGGAGCGGCTACAATGAGCAGTTCTTC. Protein product: CASSLTQTGSGYNEQFF.

The V call is TRBV20-1, the J call TRBJ2-1; either TRBD1 or TRBD2 may supply D (5 bases each). The V gene's germline CDR1 is DFQATT and CDR2 SNEGSKA (reference sequence). Trimming removed 3 bases at V and 8 bases at J, with 26 bases between. The CDR3 runs 17 residues. The CDR3 reads CSASGLVTGPLQDEQFF. The CDR3 coding sequence is TGCAGTGCTAGTGGTCTAGTTACGGGACCCCTACAGGATGAGCAGTTCTTC.

The chain has TRBV10-1 and TRBJ2-1; TRBD1 might be the D (6 bases). This CDR3 spans 15 amino acids. Trimming stripped 0 bases from V and 2 bases from J, with 8 bases between. The germline V gene has CDR1 WNHNN and CDR2 SYGVQD (reference sequence). CDR3: CASSESTGTYNEQFF. The DNA for the CDR3 is TGCGCCAGCAGTGAGTCGACAGGCACCTACAATGAGCAGTTCTTC.

The J gene is TRBJ2-5, the V gene TRBV30, with 7 bases that match TRBD2. The germline CDR1 and CDR2 sequences are GTSNPN and SVGIG (reference sequence). V trimming: 3 bases; J trimming: 4 bases; junction bases outside the gene matches: 11. The CDR3 has 15 residues. The CDR3 DNA follows: TGTGCCTGGAGCGGCGACAGTGGGGGGGGAGAGACCCAGTACTTC. Translation gives CAWSGDSGGGETQYF.

Only a few counts were recorded for this clone. The V and J genes are TRBV2 and TRBJ2-1; 7 bases match TRBD1. Germline values: CDR1 SNHLY, CDR2 FYNNEI. V dropped 2 bases and J dropped 15; count of bases not matched to a gene: 16. The CDR3 spans 15 residues. This CDR3 is CASSEHRDSVLRTFF. The DNA of the CDR3 is TGTGCCAGCAGTGAACACCGGGACAGCGTTCTACGTACGTTCTTC.

The chain is built from TRBV5-3 and TRBJ1-4; possible D gene TRBD1, 6 bases. TRBV5-3 falls under the ORF class, with uncertain function. The CDR3 contains 15 residues. The V gene lost 4 bases and the J gene lost 5 bases, with 15 bases spanning the gap. The chain's CDR3 is CARSTQGRGNEKLFF. The CDR3 nucleotides read TGTGCCAGAAGCACCCAGGGGCGGGGGAATGAAAAACTGTTTTTT.

The chain links TRBV3-1 (or the pseudogene TRBV3-2) to TRBJ2-5, with no clear D. Germline V gene data show CDR1 as LGHDT and CDR2 as YNNKEL (reference sequence). The ends were cut back, 4 bases at V and 0 bases at J, with 3 bases in the middle. The CDR3 runs to 12 residues. Here the CDR3 reads CASSLNQETQYF. The CDR3 DNA reads as TGTGCCAGCAGCCTAAACCAAGAGACCCAGTACTTC.

This clone was counted once. The chain employs TRBV2 and TRBJ2-7; D gene ambiguous. CDR3 length equals 11 residues. Germline CDR1 reads SNHLY; CDR2 reads FYNNEI. V lost 6 bases, J lost 6 bases, and 9 bases lay in between. The CDR3 DNA sequence: TGTGCCAGCAGCGTGGTAAGCGAGCAGTACTTC. Amino acid sequence: CASSVVSEQYF.

This rearrangement joins TRBV7-3 to TRBJ2-1; TRBD2 matches 7 bases. The CDR3 extends over 16 amino acids. The J segment lost 4 bases and the V segment lost 5 bases, leaving 11 bases of the junction unmatched. Germline V gene sequence: CDR1 SGHTA, CDR2 FQGTGA. DNA for the CDR3: TGTGCCAGCAGCCCTACGGGCGGGAGACCTTACAATGAGCAGTTCTTC. Its translation is CASSPTGGRPYNEQFF. The full variable domain, in which reference TRBV7-3 and TRBJ2-1 provide the parts outside the CDR3, is GAGVSQTPSNKVTEKGKYVELRCDPISGHTALYWYRQSLGQGPEFLIYFQGTGAADDSGLPNDRFFAVRPEGSVSTLKIQRTERGDSAVYLCASSPTGGRPYNEQFFGPGTRLTVL.

The V gene is TRBV28, the J gene TRBJ1-1; D may be TRBD1 (6 bases). The CDR3 runs to 17 residues. Trimming left V 10 bases short and J 4 bases short, with 28 bases between. Germline-derived CDR1 and CDR2 are MDHEN and SYDVKM. CDR3 residues: CATSLGARGEWSTEAFF. The CDR3 DNA reads as TGTGCCACGTCCTTGGGGGCCAGGGGCGAGTGGAGCACTGAAGCTTTCTTT.

The J gene is TRBJ1-5, the V gene TRBV2, with a tentative D call TRBD1 (6 bases). V was pared by 5 bases and J by 3 bases, with 20 bases between. The CDR3 extends over 17 amino acids. Germline assignment: CDR1 SNHLY and CDR2 FYNNEI. CDR3 nucleotide sequence: TGTGCCAGCAGTCGGGCCAGGGGTGGTGATAACAATCAGCCCCAGCATTTT. Translating it yields CASSRARGGDNNQPQHF.

V is TRBV5-1 and J is TRBJ1-6; perhaps TRBD1 as D (5 bases). The CDR3 runs 16 residues. The germline CDR1 and CDR2 sequences are SGHRS and YFSETQ. Deletions cut 1 base from V and 0 bases from J, with 8 bases between. The CDR3 bases are TGCGCCAGCAGCTTGTCGGACACCTCCTATAATTCACCCCTCCACTTT. Translation: CASSLSDTSYNSPLHF.

This clone was picked up a small number of times. V gene TRBV11-1 combines with J gene TRBJ2-1, with 8 bases that match TRBD1. CDR1 is SGHAT and CDR2 is FQDESV in the germline V gene (reference sequence). This CDR3 has 16 residues. J gave up 6 bases and V 5 bases, and 12 bases lay outside the gene matches. The CDR3 DNA follows: TGTGCCAGCAGCCAACTCGTTGGACAGGGAAGCAATGAGCAGTTCTTC. The encoded protein is CASSQLVGQGSNEQFF.

This chain joins TRBV6-5 and TRBJ2-2, with D hard to call. The germline gives CDR1 MNHEY, CDR2 SVGAGI. There are 12 residues in the CDR3. Trimming shortened V by 2 bases and J by 6 bases, and 4 bases separated the two germline ends. CDR3 bases: TGTGCCAGCAGTTACAACGCCGGGGAGCTGTTTTTT. Translated: CASSYNAGELFF.

The genes are TRBV27 and TRBJ1-2; D is unresolved. This CDR3 region has 12 residues. Trimming removed 4 bases from V and 4 bases from J, with 7 bases in between. Looked up from germline, CDR1 is MNHEY and CDR2 is SMNVEV (reference sequence). DNA of the CDR3: TGTGCCAGCAGTTCCGGTCGCTATGGCTACACCTTC. Protein product: CASSSGRYGYTF.

This chain uses TRBV3-1 (or the pseudogene TRBV3-2) with TRBJ1-2; D gene uncertain. V lost 0 bases and J lost 8, with 10 bases in between. The CDR3 spans 13 residues. Germline CDR1 is LGHDT and CDR2 is YNNKEL (reference sequence). CDR3 residues: CASSQESLGGYTF. In nucleotides, the CDR3 is TGTGCCAGCAGCCAAGAGAGTCTGGGAGGCTACACCTTC.

V gene TRBV19 combines with J gene TRBJ2-6; D gene unclear. CDR1 and CDR2 (germline): LNHDA, SQIVND (reference sequence). There are 15 residues in the CDR3. V was cut by 2 bases and J by 0 bases, with 5 bases left in between. The CDR3 bases are TGTGCCAGTAGTATATTCCACTCTGGGGCCAACGTCCTGACTTTC. Its protein product is CASSIFHSGANVLTF.

The chain has TRBV6-1 and TRBJ2-7; D remains unclear. Trimming took 0 bases from V and 3 from J, leaving 15 bases between them. The V gene's germline CDR1 is MNHNS and CDR2 SASEGT. CDR3 length: 16 residues. The CDR3 loop is CASSEAGSINGYEQYF. The CDR3 region has the DNA TGTGCCAGCAGTGAAGCAGGTAGCATTAATGGCTACGAGCAGTACTTC.

The chain has TRBV18 and TRBJ1-2; D gene ambiguous. This CDR3 contains 14 residues. Germline V lookup: CDR1 KGHSH, CDR2 LQKENI. Trimming cost V 0 bases and J 1 base, with 6 bases left between them. The CDR3 here is CASSPPSDNYGYTF. The CDR3 DNA is TGTGCCAGCTCACCACCCTCCGATAACTATGGCTACACCTTC.

The rearrangement uses TRBV6-1 and TRBJ2-7, with TRBD1 matching over 8 bases. Germline loops: CDR1 MNHNS, CDR2 SASEGT. The CDR3 has 13 residues. V shed 0 bases, J shed 8 bases, and the junction held 3 bases outside the gene matches. CDR3 sequence: CASSEAGQGQQYF. In DNA form, the CDR3 reads TGTGCCAGCAGTGAAGCAGGACAGGGCCAGCAGTACTTC.